The clone carrying this T cell receptor beta chain was seen more than once but under ten times. CDR1 is MDHEN and CDR2 is SYDVKM in the germline V gene. V was trimmed by 9 bases and J by 5 bases, leaving 13 bases between them. This CDR3 is 12 amino acids long. The Seattle patients joined while their infection was active and were tracked longitudinally afterward. These data belong to a study of blood T cell repertoires in COVID-19. The protocol was immunoSEQ multiplex PCR, while the TCRdb copy is restricted to in-frame clones and leaves out a portion. The sample holds about 170,000 clones, around 90% seen once.

The sample comprised peripheral blood. This TCR derives from a woman over 75 with COVID-19, enrolled during active disease. V is TRBV28 and J is TRBJ1-1; D gene ambiguous. Here the CDR3 reads CASSELWTEAFF. CDR3 coding DNA: TGTGCCAGTTCCGAGTTGTGGACTGAAGCTTTCTTT.